The clone carrying this T cell receptor (beta chain) was seen only a few times. Its antigen remains unknown. The data were taken from a study of beta chain features in type 1 diabetes. Study summary: Age, gender and cell yields were alike across patients and healthy donors. Study-wide findings and caveats: Type 1 diabetes patients had TCRB CDR3s that were shorter (moderately but significantly so) in all four CD4+ subsets.

The entirety of the isolated RNA underwent reverse transcription, so expressed TCRB transcripts were sequenced. A few million reads, on average, came from each naive, central memory and regulatory T cell sample. Profiling relied on immunoSEQ multiplex PCR, and the TCRdb table lists in-frame clones only, not all of them. In the table there are 900,000 or so clones, 15% to 20% of which are singletons. This CDR3 spans 16 amino acids. Germline lookup yields CDR1 LGHNA and CDR2 YNFKEQ. V was trimmed by 4 bases and J by 0 bases, leaving 13 bases between them. Sorting that relied on CD45RO/CCR7/CD25/CD127/CD95/CD27 yielded CD4+ naive, central memory, regulatory and stem cell-like memory cells.

The chain couples TRBV4-2 to TRBJ2-1, with no clear D. The specimen was naive CD4+ T cells from blood. The TCR was taken from a woman aged 18-29 years in good health. This CDR3 reads CASSRQRASSYNEQFF. The CDR3 DNA reads as TGTGCCAGCAGCCGCCAACGGGCTAGCTCCTACAATGAGCAGTTCTTC.